This TCR beta chain was retrieved from a study of Ad26.COV2.S vaccination and SARS-CoV-2 variants. Notes on the study in general: Vaccinees reportedly had broad spike-specific CD8+ and CD4+ T cell responses.

Treatment here: roughly 18 received Ad26.COV2.S at low or high dose, single or two shots; several received placebo; per-sample allocation not given. Sampling was performed 63 days after the first vaccine or placebo injection. Assay: immunoSEQ multiplex PCR; the TCRdb copy retains only in-frame clones and omits some. This sample has around 300,000 clones; less than 90% occur once, and the top ten carry around 5.8%. This clone was recorded a few times. The antigen remains undetermined. The CDR3 consists of 13 residues. Germline CDR1 is SGHTS and CDR2 is YDEGEE. V was clipped by 0 bases and J by 3 bases, with 7 bases between them.

V usage is TRBV5-8 and J usage is TRBJ2-7, with D unclear. The sample here was peripheral blood, taken in a trial of Ad26.COV2.S vaccine versus placebo. The clonotype comes from a person aged 18-60 years who received the Ad26.COV2.S COVID-19 vaccine or a placebo. The CDR3 DNA is TGTGCCAGCAGCTTGGAGGTAGGCTACGAGCAGTACTTC. It codes for CASSLEVGYEQYF.